The T cell receptor (beta chain) under discussion was sequenced for a study of T cell responses to AZD1222 COVID-19 vaccine. The assay was immunoSEQ multiplex PCR, and TCRdb's table has in-frame clones only and misses some. The sample has 110,000 or so clones, over 75% seen once. Germline CDR1 reads MNHEY; CDR2 reads SVGAGI. V gave up 4 bases and J gave up 5 bases, with 15 bases separating them. CDR3 length equals 15 residues. The sample consisted of peripheral blood, taken on day 0 of AZD1222 vaccination. This TCR came from an adult in good health. V usage is TRBV6-5 and J usage is TRBJ1-5; D is perhaps TRBD1 (5 bases). DNA for the CDR3: TGTGCCAGCAGTTCACTCCGGGACGGATATCAGCCCCAGCATTTT. Translating it yields CASSSLRDGYQPQHF.